The clone carrying this T cell receptor (beta chain) turned up a few times. Its specificity is unknown. These data belong to a study of response to subunit inactivated influenza vaccine. CDR3 length: 13 residues. From germline, CDR1 is DFQATT and CDR2 SNEGSKA (reference sequence). With 8 bases clipped from V and 5 bases from J, the junction kept 7 bases outside the gene matches. One entry per CDR3 protein, called by TCRdb with MiXCR from the RT-PCR reads. The data contain about 500,000 distinct CDR3 sequences, more than 15% of them singletons. Study results and limitations: Authors suggested that a seasonal influenza vaccination recruits few new T cells each time.

This specimen was CD4+ T cells sorted from PBMCs, taken approximately 25 months after vaccination. The TCR originated in a man aged 50-75 years who received an inactivated influenza vaccine. The chain couples TRBV20-1 to TRBJ1-4, with 8 nucleotides matching TRBD1. Here the CDR3 DNA reads TGCAGTTCTCCAGGGACAGGCAATGAAAAACTGTTTTTT. Translating gives CSSPGTGNEKLFF.